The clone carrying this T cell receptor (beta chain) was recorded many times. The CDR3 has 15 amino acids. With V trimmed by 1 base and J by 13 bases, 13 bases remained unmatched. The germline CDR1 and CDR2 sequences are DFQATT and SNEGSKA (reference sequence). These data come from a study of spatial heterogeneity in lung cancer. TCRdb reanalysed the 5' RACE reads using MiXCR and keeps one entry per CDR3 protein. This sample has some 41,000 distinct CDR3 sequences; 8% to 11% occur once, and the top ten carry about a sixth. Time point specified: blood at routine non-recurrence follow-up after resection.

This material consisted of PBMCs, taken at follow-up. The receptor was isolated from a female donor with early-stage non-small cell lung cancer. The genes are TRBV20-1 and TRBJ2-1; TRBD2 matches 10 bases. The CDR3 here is CSARVSGGLPNLQFF. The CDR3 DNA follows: TGCAGTGCTAGAGTTAGCGGGGGGCTCCCCAACTTACAGTTCTTC.